The 13 T cell receptor beta chains listed next were all sequenced from one sample in a study of blood T cell repertoires in COVID-19. Here immunoSEQ multiplex PCR was the method, and the copy in TCRdb shows in-frame clones only, minus some. The sample gives approximately 130,000 clones, around 80% of which show up once; about 6.3% is in the top ten. The specimen was peripheral blood. Every receptor here comes from an elderly man with active or convalescent COVID-19.

The chain employs TRBV14 and TRBJ2-7; TRBD2 matches 13 bases. Germline CDR1 SGHDN, CDR2 FVKESK. The CDR3 length is 18 residues. Trimming removed 5 bases from V and 4 bases from J; junction bases left unmatched: 14. Here the CDR3 DNA reads TGTGCCAGCAGCGGAGAGCCGGGACTAGCGGGGAATTCTTACGAGCAGTACTTC. This codes for CASSGEPGLAGNSYEQYF.

The chain carries TRBV6-5 and TRBJ1-4; D remains unclear. Trimming took 6 bases from V and 0 from J, leaving 11 bases between them. The CDR3 extends over 15 amino acids. Germline lookup yields CDR1 MNHEY and CDR2 SVGAGI. Here the CDR3 reads CASSRAGATNEKLFF. CDR3 coding DNA: TGTGCCAGCAGCCGAGCGGGTGCAACTAATGAAAAACTGTTTTTT.

The rearrangement uses TRBV27 and TRBJ1-2; 7 bases are shared with TRBD1. Germline V gives CDR1 MNHEY, CDR2 SMNVEV (reference sequence). This CDR3 has 13 residues. Trimming at V came to 0 bases and at J to 7 bases, leaving 2 bases not matched to a gene. In DNA, the CDR3 is TGTGCCAGCAGTTTATCCAACAGGGGTGGCTACACCTTC. Amino acid sequence: CASSLSNRGGYTF.

This sequence joins TRBV4-3 and TRBJ2-5, with a tentative D call TRBD2 (5 bases). The germline V and J ends were trimmed by 1 base and 10 bases, with 13 bases remaining between them. The CDR3 runs 13 residues. Germline CDR1 reads LGHNA; CDR2 reads YSLEER. The CDR3 is CASSQATREGQYF. The CDR3 nucleotides are TGCGCCAGCAGCCAAGCGACCCGAGAGGGCCAGTACTTC.

The chain employs TRBV4-2 and TRBJ1-6; D call uncertain. V lost 0 bases, J lost 0 bases, and 9 bases lay in between. Germline V gives CDR1 LGHNA, CDR2 YNFKEQ. The CDR3 has 17 residues. CDR3 in DNA: TGTGCCAGCAGCCAAGAATCTGCTAGCTCCTATAATTCACCCCTCCACTTT. It specifies CASSQESASSYNSPLHF.

The rearrangement links TRBV28 to TRBJ1-2; TRBD1 matches 7 bases. V shed 6 bases and J 3 bases; nucleotides not matched to a gene: 4. The germline gives CDR1 MDHEN, CDR2 SYDVKM. This CDR3 comprises 13 residues. In DNA form, the CDR3 reads TGTGCCAGCAGCCCCAGGGGGGACTATGGCTACACCTTC. Its protein is CASSPRGDYGYTF.

The chain couples TRBV5-1 to TRBJ2-1; 8 bases are a match to TRBD1. In germline, CDR1 is SGHRS, CDR2 YFSETQ. After removal of 6 bases from V and 6 bases from J, the junction contained 5 bases not matched to a gene. The CDR3 consists of 13 residues. This chain's CDR3 is CASTRTGPNEQFF. DNA for the CDR3: TGCGCCAGCACGCGGACAGGGCCCAATGAGCAGTTCTTC.

V and J are TRBV7-3 and TRBJ2-7; 8 positions agree with TRBD1. V dropped 4 bases and J dropped 7; count of bases not matched to a gene: 9. This CDR3 is 14 amino acids long. Per germline, CDR1 SGHTA and CDR2 FQGTGA. CDR3 DNA sequence: TGTGCCAGCAGCTCGGGACAGGCTCCCCGGGAGCAGTACTTC. Translation: CASSSGQAPREQYF.

The V and J genes are TRBV7-6 and TRBJ2-3; TRBD1 agrees at 7 bases. Germline CDR1 SGHVS, CDR2 FNYEAQ. The CDR3 length is 15 residues. J lost 4 bases, V lost 4 bases, and 8 bases had no gene match. The CDR3 protein is CASSSGQIIPDTQYF. Here the CDR3 DNA reads TGTGCCAGCAGCTCGGGACAGATAATTCCAGATACGCAGTATTTT.

The rearrangement links TRBV15 to TRBJ2-4; D remains unclear. V lost 3 bases, J lost 0 bases, and 12 bases lay in between. CDR3 length equals 16 residues. Germline values: CDR1 LNHNV, CDR2 YYDKDF (reference sequence). CDR3 sequence: CATSSLKTLAKNIQYF. The CDR3 region has the DNA TGTGCCACCAGCAGTCTGAAAACATTAGCCAAAAACATTCAGTACTTC. The complete variable domain, with remaining parts taken from reference TRBV15 and TRBJ2-4, reads DAMVIQNPRYQVTQFGKPVTLSCSQTLNHNVMYWYQQKSSQAPKLLFHYYDKDFNNEADTPDNFQSRRPNTSFCFLDIRSPGLGDTAMYLCATSSLKTLAKNIQYFGAGTRLSVL.

This chain uses TRBV6-5 with TRBJ1-5, with a possible D match to TRBD1 (6 bases). The CDR3 has 15 amino acids. Trimming removed 2 bases from V and 6 bases from J, with 14 bases in between. The germline gives CDR1 MNHEY, CDR2 SVGAGI. The DNA of the CDR3 is TGTGCCAGCAGTTACGGGCAGGGGAGTGGTCAGCCCCAGCATTTT. This sequence encodes CASSYGQGSGQPQHF.

The gene calls are TRBV15 and TRBJ1-6; no definite D call. This CDR3 spans 14 amino acids. V lost 7 bases to trimming and J lost 8 bases, with 15 bases between them. Germline CDR1 and CDR2: LNHNV and YYDKDF (reference sequence). CDR3 sequence (DNA): TGTGCCACCAAGAAGACCGTTGCGGATTCACCCCTCCACTTT. This encodes CATKKTVADSPLHF.

The gene calls are TRBV27 and TRBJ1-3, with 7 bases lining up with TRBD1. There are 16 residues in the CDR3. Trimming cost V 6 bases and J 3 bases; bases outside gene matches: 11. Per the germline V gene, CDR1 is MNHEY and CDR2 is SMNVEV (reference sequence). The CDR3 sequence is CASRGGGGAFGNTIYF. In DNA form, the CDR3 reads TGTGCCAGCAGGGGAGGAGGGGGCGCGTTTGGAAACACCATATATTTT.